A single T cell receptor beta chain is shown here with its context. The J segment lost 4 bases and the V segment lost 4 bases, leaving 9 bases of the junction unmatched. Germline V lookup: CDR1 SGHDN, CDR2 FVKESK. The CDR3 runs 15 residues. The sample is drawn from a study of shared clonotypes between healthy human individuals. The assay was immunoSEQ multiplex PCR, and TCRdb's table has in-frame clones only and misses some. Among 2 million to 3 million clones listed, 80% to 95% were seen once. Material: naive CD4+ T cells from PBMCs. Subset defined: CD45RA+ positively selected. This TCR came from a man between 18 and 29 years old in good health. Some clones in this sample may be carry-over from other donors' samples. The chain has TRBV14 and TRBJ1-2; 7 positions agree with TRBD1. CDR3 in amino acids: CASSLPGTVSYGYTF. The CDR3 DNA reads TGTGCCAGCAGCCTCCCAGGGACAGTTTCCTATGGCTACACCTTC.